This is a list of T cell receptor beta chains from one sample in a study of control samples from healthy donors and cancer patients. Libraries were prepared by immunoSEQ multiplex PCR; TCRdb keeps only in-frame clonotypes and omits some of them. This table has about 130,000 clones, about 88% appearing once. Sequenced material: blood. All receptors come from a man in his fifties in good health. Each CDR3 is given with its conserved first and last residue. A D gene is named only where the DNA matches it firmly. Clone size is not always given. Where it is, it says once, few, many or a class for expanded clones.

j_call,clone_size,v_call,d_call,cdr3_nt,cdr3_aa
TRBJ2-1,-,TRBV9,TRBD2,TGTGCCAGCAGCCCGGTGGGAGCGGGGGTCTCCTACAATGAGCAGTTCTTC,CASSPVGAGVSYNEQFF
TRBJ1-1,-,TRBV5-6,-,TGTGCCAGCAGCTTGGCTTTAGGGACACAAATGAACACTGAAGCTTTCTTT,CASSLALGTQMNTEAFF
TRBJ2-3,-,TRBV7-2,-,TGTGCCAGCAGGGAGCTGACTGATACGCAGTATTTT,CASRELTDTQYF
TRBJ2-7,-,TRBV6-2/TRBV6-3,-,TGTGCCAGCAGTTACGCGGCAGGGTCCGTCTACGAGCAGTACTTC,CASSYAAGSVYEQYF
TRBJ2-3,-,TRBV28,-,TGTGCCAGCGGGGGTTGGTCAGATACGCAGTATTTT,CASGGWSDTQYF
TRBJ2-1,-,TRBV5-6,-,TGTGCCAGCAGCCCCTCTCCGAGCTCCTACAATGAGCAGTTCTTC,CASSPSPSSYNEQFF
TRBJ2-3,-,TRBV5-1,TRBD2,TGCGCCCGCAGCGACGGGGGGGCAGATACGCAGTATTTT,CARSDGGADTQYF
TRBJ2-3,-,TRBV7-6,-,TGTGCCAGCAGCTTAGTTAACGGGGACACAGATACGCAGTATTTT,CASSLVNGDTDTQYF
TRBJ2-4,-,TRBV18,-,TGTGCCAGCTCACCGACCACCGGCCCGCTTGGCAAAAACATTCAGTACTTC,CASSPTTGPLGKNIQYF
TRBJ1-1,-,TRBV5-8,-,TGTGCCAGCAGCTTGGGGGACTACAGGGACACTGAAGCTTTCTTT,CASSLGDYRDTEAFF
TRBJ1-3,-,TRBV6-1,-,TGTGCCAGCAGTGAAAAAACAGTGGGCTCTGGAAACACCATATATTTT,CASSEKTVGSGNTIYF
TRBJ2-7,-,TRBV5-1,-,TGCGCCAGCAGCCCCGGGAGAGGGGGGAAGATGTACGAGCAGTACTTC,CASSPGRGGKMYEQYF
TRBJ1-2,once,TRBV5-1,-,TGCGCCAGCAGCCCAGCGCCGGGACATCCATTAAACTATGGCTACACCTTC,CASSPAPGHPLNYGYTF